The next 30 T cell receptor beta chains were all read from a single sample in a study of shared clonotypes between healthy human individuals. Data came from immunoSEQ multiplex PCR; TCRdb stores just in-frame clones and leaves some out. Of some 1,100,000 clones in the sample, around 82% were seen once. The sequenced material came from memory CD4+ T cells from PBMCs. The sample's subset: CD45RA-negative fraction. These receptors were collected from a man aged 18 to 29 in good health. Some clones in this sample may be carry-over from other donors' samples.

The chain couples TRBV10-3 to TRBJ1-4, with unresolved D. V shed 3 bases and J shed 3 bases, with 8 bases lying between them. CDR3 length: 14 residues. CDR1 is ENHRY and CDR2 is SYGVKD in the germline V gene. CDR3 loop: CAISDKGPNEKLFF. DNA for the CDR3: TGTGCCATCAGTGATAAGGGCCCTAATGAAAAACTGTTTTTT.

The genes are TRBV5-6 and TRBJ1-1, with 8 bases identical to TRBD1. Trimming cost V 0 bases and J 11 bases; bases outside gene matches: 9. From germline, CDR1 is SGHDT and CDR2 YYEEEE. This CDR3 is 14 amino acids long. CDR3 amino acids: CASSLGTGRGNAFF. Written as DNA, the CDR3 is TGTGCCAGCAGCTTGGGGACAGGGAGAGGAAACGCTTTCTTT.

The chain employs TRBV28 and TRBJ1-5, with unresolved D. This CDR3 contains 14 residues. V lost 2 bases to trimming and J lost 7 bases, with 12 bases between them. CDR1 and CDR2 from the germline V gene are MDHEN and SYDVKM. CDR3 nucleotides: TGTGCCAGCAGTTTAGGGGTGACATTACAGCCCCAGCATTTT. This translates into CASSLGVTLQPQHF.

Comment on this clone: The sample holds other DNA sequences that translate to the same CDR3. This chain uses TRBV20-1 with TRBJ2-5, with D unclear. The CDR3 loop spans 10 amino acids. In germline, CDR1 is DFQATT, CDR2 SNEGSKA (reference sequence). V lost 3 bases and J lost 5, with 4 bases in between. Written as DNA, the CDR3 is TGCAGTGCTAGTGAGGAGACCCAGTACTTC. It yields the protein CSASEETQYF.

This chain links TRBV18 with TRBJ2-1, with 9 bases fitting TRBD2. V lost 2 bases and J lost 9; bases outside the gene matches: 8. This CDR3 has 15 amino acids. CDR1 and CDR2 (germline): KGHSH, LQKENI. The CDR3 spells CASSPSPSGAGEQFF. The CDR3 DNA is TGTGCCAGCTCACCAAGCCCTAGCGGGGCGGGTGAGCAGTTCTTC.

The chain employs TRBV15 and TRBJ1-3, with unresolved D. In germline, CDR1 is LNHNV, CDR2 YYDKDF (reference sequence). CDR3 length: 15 amino acids. Deletions cut 0 bases from V and 0 bases from J, with 6 bases between. The CDR3 sequence is CATSRDSGSGNTIYF. The CDR3 DNA follows: TGTGCCACCAGCAGAGATTCAGGCTCTGGAAACACCATATATTTT.

The V and J genes are TRBV18 and TRBJ1-4; no clear D. CDR3 length: 13 residues. The germline gives CDR1 KGHSH, CDR2 LQKENI. The V gene lost 3 bases and the J gene lost 8 bases, with 10 bases spanning the gap. CDR3 sequence: CASSPLAEEKLFF. CDR3 coding DNA: TGTGCCAGCTCACCGCTCGCCGAGGAAAAACTGTTTTTT.

The chain couples TRBV27 to TRBJ2-1; 10 bases are shared with TRBD2. Looked up from germline, CDR1 is MNHEY and CDR2 is SMNVEV (reference sequence). The CDR3 extends over 16 amino acids. The V segment lost 2 bases and the J segment 6 bases; nucleotides outside the gene matches: 7. The CDR3 DNA reads as TGTGCCAGCAGTTTAGCCCGGACTAGCGGATCCAATGAGCAGTTCTTC. It specifies CASSLARTSGSNEQFF.

This clone was observed many times. V is TRBV6-1 and J is TRBJ1-2, with D possibly TRBD1 on 5 matching bases. The germline V gene encodes CDR1 MNHNS and CDR2 SASEGT. CDR3 length: 13 amino acids. V lost 3 bases, J lost 6 bases, and 11 bases lay in between. As DNA, the CDR3 is TGTGCCAGCAGTGAGGCAGGGATGAATGGCTACACCTTC. It yields the protein CASSEAGMNGYTF.

Only a few counts were recorded for this clone. The chain combines TRBV6-5 with TRBJ2-1; D remains ambiguous. The V gene's germline CDR1 is MNHEY and CDR2 SVGAGI. The CDR3 loop spans 14 amino acids. Trimming cost V 6 bases and J 5 bases, with 14 bases left between them. The DNA of the CDR3 is TGTGCCAGCAGCCGGCTCAGGAGAGACAATGAGCAGTTCTTC. As protein: CASSRLRRDNEQFF.

About this clone: Other nucleotide sequences from this sample produce the same CDR3. The rearrangement uses TRBV5-1 and TRBJ2-3; the match to TRBD2 covers 13 bases. J gave up 3 bases and V 0 bases, and 4 bases lay outside the gene matches. Germline assignment: CDR1 SGHRS and CDR2 YFSETQ. CDR3 size: 17 residues. CDR3 coding DNA: TGCGCCAGCAGCTTGGGACTAGCGGGAGGTGGAACAGATACGCAGTATTTT. Translation: CASSLGLAGGGTDTQYF.

The sample holds one count of this clone. V gene TRBV4-3 combines with J gene TRBJ1-2; tentatively, D is TRBD1 (5 bases). This CDR3 comprises 16 residues. Trimming took 0 bases from V and 2 from J, leaving 13 bases between them. Germline-derived CDR1 and CDR2 are LGHNA and YSLEER. CDR3 protein: CASSQDSGGKNYGYTF. The CDR3 DNA reads TGCGCCAGCAGCCAAGATAGTGGGGGGAAGAACTATGGCTACACCTTC.

The chain combines TRBV27 with TRBJ1-4, with D uncertain. Germline lookup yields CDR1 MNHEY and CDR2 SMNVEV (reference sequence). This CDR3 has 14 residues. The V end was cut by 7 bases, the J end by 0 bases, with 9 bases between. CDR3 DNA: TGTGCCAGCACTCTGACCTCAACTAATGAAAAACTGTTTTTT. It translates to CASTLTSTNEKLFF.

The V gene is TRBV15, the J gene TRBJ2-3, with 8 bases that match TRBD1. This CDR3 comprises 16 residues. Per the germline V gene, CDR1 is LNHNV and CDR2 is YYDKDF (reference sequence). V lost 3 bases, J lost 0 bases, and 5 bases stayed unmatched. This chain's CDR3 is CATSRRTGKSTDTQYF. The CDR3 DNA follows: TGTGCCACCAGCAGGAGGACAGGGAAGAGCACAGATACGCAGTATTTT. The full variable domain, its missing parts supplied by reference TRBV15 and TRBJ2-3, is DAMVIQNPRYQVTQFGKPVTLSCSQTLNHNVMYWYQQKSSQAPKLLFHYYDKDFNNEADTPDNFQSRRPNTSFCFLDIRSPGLGDTAMYLCATSRRTGKSTDTQYFGPGTRLTVL.

The gene calls are TRBV7-3 and TRBJ2-3; D is unclear. The CDR3 spans 14 residues. The germline V and J ends were trimmed by 5 bases and 7 bases, with 16 bases remaining between them. CDR1 is SGHTA and CDR2 is FQGTGA in the germline V gene. The CDR3 loop is CASSHHAMMNTQYF. The CDR3 DNA sequence: TGTGCCAGCAGCCACCACGCGATGATGAATACGCAGTATTTT.

The rearrangement joins TRBV5-4 to TRBJ2-3; TRBD1 agrees at 8 bases. V gave up 4 bases and J gave up 6 bases; unmatched junction bases: 7. The germline V gene encodes CDR1 SGHNT and CDR2 YYREEE (reference sequence). There are 14 residues in the CDR3. This CDR3 is CASSTGQVRDTQYF. CDR3 nucleotide sequence: TGTGCCAGCAGCACGGGACAGGTCAGGGATACGCAGTATTTT.

The CDR3 DNA reads as TGTGCCATCAGTGACCCCCTAACAGGGAGGAACACTGAAGCTTTCTTT. This translates into CAISDPLTGRNTEAFF. The V call is TRBV10-3, the J call TRBJ1-1, with D perhaps TRBD1 (6 bases). There are 16 residues in the CDR3. V was shortened by 3 bases and J by 1 base, with 15 bases between the two germline ends. Per the germline V gene, CDR1 is ENHRY and CDR2 is SYGVKD.

This rearrangement joins TRBV15 to TRBJ1-2; TRBD1 matches 9 bases. The junction had 1 base not matched to a gene; V was cut back by 0 bases and J by 2 bases. This CDR3 is 15 amino acids long. Germline V gene data show CDR1 as LNHNV and CDR2 as YYDKDF (reference sequence). The CDR3 reads CATSREGTGNYGYTF. Written as DNA, the CDR3 is TGTGCCACCAGCAGAGAAGGGACAGGGAACTATGGCTACACCTTC.

The chain joins TRBV5-4 to TRBJ1-2; D call uncertain. The CDR3 is made up of 12 amino acids. Germline V gene sequence: CDR1 SGHNT, CDR2 YYREEE (reference sequence). The V end was cut by 4 bases, the J end by 1 base, with 5 bases between. For the CDR3, the DNA is TGTGCCAGCAGCACACATAACTATGGCTACACCTTC. Translation gives CASSTHNYGYTF.

This clone was counted at least ten times. The chain couples TRBV5-1 to TRBJ1-3; D is possibly TRBD1 (5 bases). The V gene's germline CDR1 is SGHRS and CDR2 YFSETQ. Trimming pared 4 bases from V and 4 bases from J, leaving 27 bases between. The CDR3 loop spans 19 amino acids. The CDR3 region is CASSLGTPGLLMSGNTIYF. CDR3 nucleotide sequence: TGCGCCAGCAGCCTGGGGACCCCCGGGCTGCTAATGTCCGGAAACACCATATATTTT.

The chain combines TRBV7-2 with TRBJ2-3, with 10 bases matching TRBD2. Losses at the gene ends were 5 bases for V and 7 bases for J; bases not matched to a gene: 9. Germline CDR1 is SGHTA and CDR2 is FQGNSA. The length of the CDR3 is 15 residues. CDR3 sequence: CASSQTSGNEYTQYF. In DNA, the CDR3 is TGTGCCAGCAGCCAAACTAGCGGGAATGAGTATACGCAGTATTTT. The full variable domain, completed using reference TRBV7-2 and TRBJ2-3, is GAGVSQSPSNKVTEKGKDVELRCDPISGHTALYWYRQSLGQGLEFLIYFQGNSAPDKSGLPSDRFSAERTGGSVSTLTIQRTQQEDSAVYLCASSQTSGNEYTQYFGPGTRLTVL.

The J gene is TRBJ2-7, the V gene TRBV29-1; 9 bases agree with TRBD1. The germline V gene encodes CDR1 SQVTM and CDR2 ANQGSEA. This CDR3 has 14 amino acids. V shed 7 bases, J shed 2 bases, and the junction held 9 bases outside the gene matches. The CDR3 sequence: CSAGGQGITYEQYF. DNA for the CDR3: TGCAGCGCCGGCGGACAGGGGATCACCTACGAGCAGTACTTC.

The chain links TRBV7-9 to TRBJ2-7, with 7 bases that match TRBD1. Germline CDR1 SEHNR, CDR2 FQNEAQ (reference sequence). CDR3 length: 15 amino acids. With 2 bases clipped from V and 2 bases from J, the junction kept 6 bases outside the gene matches. CDR3 sequence reads: CASSLTGTVPYEQYF. The CDR3 region has the DNA TGTGCCAGCAGCTTAACCGGGACAGTTCCCTACGAGCAGTACTTC.

The chain links TRBV5-1 to TRBJ2-5, with D perhaps matching TRBD2 (6 bases). The CDR3 has 14 amino acids. V was pared by 3 bases and J by 5 bases, with 14 bases between. CDR1 is SGHRS, CDR2 YFSETQ, per germline. CDR3 in DNA: TGCGCCAGCAGCTCTCAATGGGGAGGTGAGACCCAGTACTTC. This gives the protein CASSSQWGGETQYF. The full variable domain, completed using reference TRBV5-1 and TRBJ2-5, is KAGVTQTPRYLIKTRGQQVTLSCSPISGHRSVSWYQQTPGQGLQFLFEYFSETQRNKGNFPGRFSGRQFSNSRSEMNVSTLELGDSALYLCASSSQWGGETQYFGPGTRLLVL.

This chain links TRBV29-1 with TRBJ2-5; D remains ambiguous. Deletions cut 2 bases from V and 5 bases from J, with 9 bases between. Germline assignment: CDR1 SQVTM and CDR2 ANQGSEA. The CDR3 totals 12 residues. In DNA form, the CDR3 reads TGCAGCGTTGAACGCCTGAGGGAGACCCAGTACTTC. It translates to CSVERLRETQYF.

This rearrangement joins TRBV5-6 to TRBJ2-1; 7 nucleotides align to TRBD2. The CDR3 runs 16 residues. CDR1 and CDR2 from the germline V gene are SGHDT and YYEEEE. V trimming: 2 bases; J trimming: 4 bases; junction bases outside the gene matches: 9. For the CDR3, the DNA is TGTGCCAGCAGCTTACCAGGAGCGGGGATATACAATGAGCAGTTCTTC. This translates into CASSLPGAGIYNEQFF.

This clone was found a few times. The rearrangement links TRBV5-4 to TRBJ1-3; weak D call: TRBD1 (5 bases). From germline, CDR1 is SGHNT and CDR2 YYREEE (reference sequence). V dropped 4 bases and J dropped 8 bases, with 10 bases sitting between them. The CDR3 runs 12 residues. CDR3 in DNA: TGTGCCAGCAGCACGGGCAGGGACACCATATATTTT. Amino acid sequence: CASSTGRDTIYF.

In the case of this clone: This sample includes further DNA sequences coding for the same CDR3. This chain uses TRBV11-2 with TRBJ1-2; D possibly corresponds to TRBD1 (6 bases). V was shortened by 4 bases and J by 2 bases, with 8 bases between the two germline ends. The CDR3 loop spans 13 amino acids. CDR1 and CDR2 (germline): SGHAT, FQNNGV. The CDR3 region has the DNA TGTGCCAGCAGCTGGACAGTCAACTATGGCTACACCTTC. This translates into CASSWTVNYGYTF.

The table lists this clone with a few counts. V gene TRBV10-3 combines with J gene TRBJ1-2; unclear D gene. The CDR3 covers 12 residues. The ends were cut back, 3 bases at V and 5 bases at J, with 7 bases in the middle. Per germline, CDR1 ENHRY and CDR2 SYGVKD. As DNA, the CDR3 is TGTGCCATCAGTGATAAACGGTATGGCTACACCTTC. Encoded protein: CAISDKRYGYTF.

The chain employs TRBV18 and TRBJ1-1, with D unclear. The CDR3 sequence is 14 residues long. Germline loops: CDR1 KGHSH, CDR2 LQKENI. V lost 3 bases and J lost 1, with 9 bases in between. For the CDR3, the DNA is TGTGCCAGCTCACCTCAGACACCGAACACTGAAGCTTTCTTT. Amino acid sequence: CASSPQTPNTEAFF.